These T cell receptor beta chains were read from a single sample in a study of PD-1 blockade in classical Hodgkin lymphoma. The data were produced by immunoSEQ multiplex PCR, yet TCRdb's version contains in-frame clones alone and is incomplete. The table shows roughly 30,000 clones, with approximately 80% occurring only once. This material consisted of CD4+ T cells from blood, taken before the fourth cycle of nivolumab. The origin of the receptors is a human donor with classical Hodgkin lymphoma. The conserved cysteine and the conserved F or W are not part of the CDR3 here. The D gene is left open where the match is weak.

>.|TRBJ1-2|TRBV2
ASTTHPGGST
>TRBD2|TRBJ2-1|TRBV5-1
ASSTSKLAGGVNEQF
>TRBD1|TRBJ1-2|TRBV2
ASSDEQGAPGGYT
>.|TRBJ2-1|TRBV4-1
ASSQGPQGLGLLNEQF
>.|TRBJ2-7|TRBV10-3
ATSRASRGVYEQY
>.|TRBJ1-2|TRBV5-1
ASFVAGHYGYT
>TRBD2|TRBJ2-1|TRBV7-2
ASLYRAGGPGEQF
>TRBD2|TRBJ2-1|TRBV19
ASSIAGLGTNEQF
>TRBD1|TRBJ2-7|TRBV6-1
ASRAPGQGTYEQY
>.|TRBJ2-7|TRBV5-1
ASSWGPGSYEQY
>.|TRBJ2-7|TRBV28
ASSFIAGIEQY
>TRBD1|TRBJ2-1|TRBV10-3
AISESGRGSYNEQF
>.|TRBJ2-6|TRBV6-5
ASSQSGLGANVLT
>.|TRBJ2-5|TRBV28
ASRLDRWTEQETQY
>TRBD1|TRBJ1-4|TRBV6-5
ASSVGQGGEKLF
>.|TRBJ2-7|TRBV27
ASSPGPSSYEQY
>.|TRBJ2-7|TRBV21-1
ASSPGDRGVYEQY
>.|TRBJ1-1|TRBV19
ASSMAGGPVTEAF
>TRBD1|TRBJ1-2|TRBV27
ASSTRTGFYGYT
>TRBD1|TRBJ1-1|TRBV6-6
ASSLTGYAAEAF
>TRBD2|TRBJ2-1|TRBV27
ASSSGLAGVEERDNEQF
>.|TRBJ2-2|TRBV28
ASTSLGGGVGELF
>.|TRBJ1-2|TRBV6-5
ASSYSKAGVGRGYT
>.|TRBJ2-1|TRBV10-2
ASSAQALSSRGSYNEQF
>TRBD2|TRBJ2-1|TRBV5-1
ASSLDPAGDGGEQF
>.|TRBJ1-3|TRBV13
ASSLEGSSGNTIY
>.|TRBJ1-4|TRBV2
ATRPGQLATNEKLF
>.|TRBJ2-5|TRBV6-5
ATATRSLWETQY
>.|TRBJ1-2|TRBV6-6
ASIVTGGYGYT
>.|TRBJ1-2|TRBV18
ASSPPGGLGYT
>.|TRBJ2-3|TRBV9
ASSVAWMDTQY
>.|TRBJ2-2|TRBV12-2
ASRLVASGRAYTGELF
>TRBD1|TRBJ2-7|TRBV6-6
ASSYRDRIEQY
>.|TRBJ1-3|TRBV25-1
ASSEEGHGNTIY
>TRBD2|TRBJ2-2|TRBV7-2
ASSLRSSGRAGTGELF
>.|TRBJ1-2|TRBV6-6
ASSYGENYGYT
>TRBD2|TRBJ2-5|TRBV4-1
ASSPSGGDIQETQY
>TRBD1|TRBJ2-6|TRBV18
ASSPQATPGGAGANVLT
>TRBD2|TRBJ2-2|TRBV5-4
ASSLGSGGAGELF
>.|TRBJ2-7|TRBV5-1
ASSLLPLKQESEQY
>TRBD2|TRBJ2-7|TRBV11-1
ASSRGASGSYEQY
>.|TRBJ1-6|TRBV5-4
ASSLVGGISSYNSPLH
>TRBD1|TRBJ1-2|TRBV7-9
ASSLGVSGGFGYT
>TRBD1|TRBJ1-3|TRBV28
ASNPGGSGNTIY
>TRBD1|TRBJ2-2|TRBV7-9
ASSLVPRDRGTGELF